This T cell receptor (beta chain) is from a study of blood T cell repertoires in COVID-19. On the study more broadly: T cells, B-cell-depleted T cells, or PBMCs supplied cDNA or gDNA.

In the authors' workflow: From reference gene primer amplification, estimates of nucleated cell counts were derived. TCRdb's table, derived via immunoSEQ multiplex PCR, lists solely in-frame clones and lacks some. Clone size and V and J calls were adopted from that table, with D and trimming inferred from the DNA. The data hold some 40,000 clones, with more than 75% observed a single time. Germline V gene lookup returns CDR1 SNHLY and CDR2 FYNNEI. The CDR3 contains 16 residues. V dropped 7 bases and J dropped 2 bases, with 18 bases sitting between them. This clone was counted once. The source of this sequence is a man in his 70s with acute or convalescent COVID-19. Sequencing was performed on peripheral blood. The chain combines TRBV2 with TRBJ1-5; D is possibly TRBD1 (6 bases). The CDR3 protein is CASTLLQGRGNQPQHF. CDR3 coding DNA: TGTGCCAGCACTCTGCTACAGGGTCGAGGCAATCAGCCCCAGCATTTT.